This T cell receptor beta chain derives from a study of cytomegalovirus exposure and HLA in healthy donors. The study, taken as a whole, reports: Roughly even sequencing depth across donors was the assumption behind the presence/absence analyses. TCR beta V- and J-gene trimming, according to a later analysis, was linked to a missense DCLRE1C variant.

This PCR relied on a set of 60 Vbeta primers and 13 Jbeta primers. The table came from immunoSEQ multiplex PCR; TCRdb's copy has only in-frame clones and leaves some out. The profile shows around 98,000 clones, roughly 76% of them singletons. In the case of this clone: Its antigen remains unknown.

CDR1 is LNHDA, CDR2 SQIVND, per germline (reference sequence). The ends lost 4 bases at V and 5 bases at J; junction bases unmatched: 10. CDR3 length: 15 residues. V usage is TRBV19 and J usage is TRBJ1-1; 7 bases align to TRBD1. This receptor was identified in a female donor in good health and CMV-seronegative. The sample taken for sequencing was PBMCs. CDR3 sequence: CASSTWDRSGTEAFF. In DNA form, the CDR3 reads TGTGCCAGTAGTACGTGGGACAGATCAGGAACTGAAGCTTTCTTT.